This entry lists 31 T cell receptor beta chains sequenced from one sample in a study of T cell responses to AZD1222 COVID-19 vaccine. Data came from immunoSEQ multiplex PCR; TCRdb stores just in-frame clones and leaves some out. The table records roughly 200,000 clones, about nine tenths of them present only once. Specimen: peripheral blood, collected 28 days after the second AZD1222 dose. Receptors originate from an adult who received the AZD1222 COVID-19 vaccine.

The chain joins TRBV5-1 to TRBJ1-6, with D possibly being TRBD1 (5 bases). The CDR3 has 15 amino acids. V was trimmed by 0 bases and J by 5 bases, leaving 9 bases between them. Germline V gives CDR1 SGHRS, CDR2 YFSETQ. CDR3 nucleotides: TGCGCCAGCAGCTTGGGGGGGTTGGATAATTCACCCCTCCACTTT. As protein: CASSLGGLDNSPLHF.

The chain uses TRBV7-2 and TRBJ1-6; possible D gene TRBD1, 6 bases. Germline V CDR1 and CDR2: SGHTA, FQGNSA. Trimming shortened V by 7 bases and J by 9 bases, and 22 bases separated the two germline ends. CDR3 length equals 16 residues. CDR3 residues: CASTLYIGQRSSPLHF. CDR3 in DNA: TGTGCCAGCACCCTCTATATCGGACAGAGGAGTTCACCCCTCCACTTT.

This chain joins TRBV7-8 and TRBJ1-3; tentative D call: TRBD1 (5 bases). This CDR3 comprises 16 residues. The germline V gene has CDR1 SGHVS and CDR2 FQNEAQ. V was cut by 4 bases and J by 0 bases, with 13 bases left in between. CDR3 DNA: TGTGCCAGCAGCTCCACCCAGGGCTCCTCTGGAAACACCATATATTTT. It yields the protein CASSSTQGSSGNTIYF.

The table lists this clone with a count of one. The chain combines TRBV5-4 with TRBJ1-4; TRBD1 might be the D (5 bases). This CDR3 has 14 residues. Germline V gene data show CDR1 as SGHNT and CDR2 as YYREEE (reference sequence). V dropped 0 bases and J dropped 11 bases, with 14 bases sitting between them. The CDR3 here is CASSLGQHSGKLFF. DNA of the CDR3: TGTGCCAGCAGCTTGGGACAGCACAGCGGGAAACTGTTTTTT.

The V gene is TRBV7-9, the J gene TRBJ1-1; no firm D call. The CDR3 has 11 amino acids. Germline values: CDR1 SEHNR, CDR2 FQNEAQ (reference sequence). The V end was cut by 4 bases, the J end by 5 bases, with 5 bases between. CDR3 in amino acids: CASSYSTEAFF. In nucleotides, the CDR3 is TGTGCCAGCAGCTATTCAACTGAAGCTTTCTTT.

The gene calls are TRBV7-2 and TRBJ2-1; D could derive from TRBD1 or TRBD2 (5 bases each). The CDR3 totals 13 residues. Germline V gene data show CDR1 as SGHTA and CDR2 as FQGNSA. V gave up 4 bases and J gave up 10 bases, with 14 bases separating them. The CDR3 DNA follows: TGTGCCAGCAGCTCTCCGGGACCAAGAGAGCAGTTCTTC. Amino acids: CASSSPGPREQFF.

This clone was counted a single time. The chain is built from TRBV4-2 and TRBJ2-4; either TRBD1 or TRBD2 may fit D (5 bases each). CDR3 size: 15 residues. V was clipped by 2 bases and J by 11 bases, with 19 bases between them. CDR1 is LGHNA, CDR2 YNFKEQ, per germline. CDR3 protein: CASSQPGTAEEVQYF. CDR3 nucleotides: TGTGCCAGCAGCCAACCCGGGACCGCCGAAGAGGTTCAGTACTTC.

This rearrangement joins TRBV29-1 to TRBJ2-3; D is perhaps TRBD2 (6 bases). The CDR3 runs to 13 residues. V was clipped by 4 bases and J by 1 base, with 9 bases between them. From germline, CDR1 is SQVTM and CDR2 ANQGSEA. CDR3 nucleotides: TGCAGCGTTGGGCCGGGAGGCACAGATACGCAGTATTTT. As protein: CSVGPGGTDTQYF.

The chain carries TRBV5-8 and TRBJ1-5; maybe TRBD1 (6 bases). The CDR3 loop spans 14 amino acids. Germline CDR1 and CDR2: SGHTS and YDEGEE. V dropped 0 bases and J dropped 2 bases, with 6 bases sitting between them. This CDR3 is CASSLAGGNQPQHF. CDR3 DNA sequence: TGTGCCAGCAGCTTGGCAGGGGGCAATCAGCCCCAGCATTTT.

On this clone itself: Sequence at one end of the junction differs from germline and may be a read error. The chain links TRBV10-2 to TRBJ2-3; 9 positions agree with TRBD2. The CDR3 spans 15 residues. Germline V gene data show CDR1 as WSHSY and CDR2 as SAAADI. CDR3 sequence: CARSGGGGASDTQYF. CDR3 bases: TGCGCCAGAAGTGGGGGCGGGGGGGCCTCAGATACGCAGTATTTT.

The chain recombines TRBV18 with TRBJ1-2; tentatively, D is TRBD1 (5 bases). V was cut by 4 bases and J by 7 bases, with 19 bases left in between. Germline values: CDR1 KGHSH, CDR2 LQKENI. This CDR3 has 15 amino acids. The CDR3 DNA reads as TGTGCCAGCTCACGTCAGGGTGAAGGGTTGAGTGGCTACACCTTC. Its translation: CASSRQGEGLSGYTF.

This chain links TRBV24-1 with TRBJ2-1; 7 bases agree with TRBD1. The CDR3 length is 16 residues. The germline V gene encodes CDR1 KGHDR and CDR2 SFDVKD. The V and J ends lost 2 bases and 0 bases, in that order; junction bases with no gene match: 3. The CDR3 protein is CATSDSGGHSYNEQFF. The CDR3 coding sequence is TGTGCCACCAGTGATTCAGGGGGACACTCCTACAATGAGCAGTTCTTC.

J is TRBJ1-3 and V is TRBV7-9, with 7 bases identical to TRBD1. Looked up from germline, CDR1 is SEHNR and CDR2 is FQNEAQ (reference sequence). The V gene end was trimmed by 1 base and the J gene end by 4 bases; junction bases not matched to a gene: 13. The CDR3 loop spans 18 amino acids. CDR3 in DNA: TGTGCCAGCAGCTTAGTAGCGCATCAGAGACAGGGCGGAAACACCATATATTTT. Amino acids: CASSLVAHQRQGGNTIYF.

Here the CDR3 DNA reads TGCGCCAGCAGCTTGAGCGCAGGGGGAGAGACCCAGTACTTC. The encoded protein is CASSLSAGGETQYF. The genes are TRBV5-1 and TRBJ2-5; 7 nucleotides match TRBD1. This CDR3 is built from 14 residues. Germline CDR1 reads SGHRS; CDR2 reads YFSETQ. V trimming: 1 base; J trimming: 4 bases; junction bases outside the gene matches: 4.

There are a few counts of this clone. This chain links TRBV6-2 or TRBV6-3 with TRBJ2-7; D is undetermined. CDR1 is MNHEY and CDR2 is SVGEGT in the germline V gene. V was pared by 0 bases and J by 3 bases, with 15 bases between. The CDR3 runs to 16 residues. CDR3 nucleotides: TGTGCCAGCAGTTACTCATTCGGTCTCCGTGTCTACGAGCAGTACTTC. Translated: CASSYSFGLRVYEQYF.

This clone was counted once. Sequence at one end of the junction differs from germline and may be a read error. The genes are TRBV2 and TRBJ1-5; possibly TRBD1 for D (6 bases). CDR3 length equals 16 residues. CDR1 and CDR2 from the germline V gene are SNHLY and FYNNEI. The CDR3 DNA is TGTGTCAGCAGCCCAGGGGCAAATTCGGGCAATCAGCCCCAGCATTTT. This gives the protein CVSSPGANSGNQPQHF.

V gene TRBV20-1 combines with J gene TRBJ1-2; D unresolved. The CDR3 spans 11 residues. The V and J ends lost 6 bases and 4 bases respectively, with 9 bases between them. CDR1 is DFQATT, CDR2 SNEGSKA, per germline (reference sequence). The CDR3 loop reads CSAYAGYGYTF. DNA of the CDR3: TGCAGTGCGTACGCGGGCTATGGCTACACCTTC.

The gene calls are TRBV12-5 and TRBJ2-1, with TRBD1 matching over 8 bases. Trimming at V came to 7 bases and at J to 9 bases, leaving 11 bases not matched to a gene. Germline CDR1 reads LGHNT; CDR2 reads FRNRAP. There are 14 residues in the CDR3. CDR3 bases: TGTGCTAGTGCCCTCCTCGACAGGGGCAGTGAGCAGTTCTTC. Translated: CASALLDRGSEQFF.

The rearrangement links TRBV18 to TRBJ1-1; 7 bases fit TRBD1. V lost 3 bases and J lost 3; bases outside the gene matches: 7. From germline, CDR1 is KGHSH and CDR2 LQKENI. The CDR3 covers 15 residues. In nucleotides, the CDR3 is TGTGCCAGCTCACCCTACAGGGGTGGGGACACTGAAGCTTTCTTT. The encoded protein is CASSPYRGGDTEAFF.

The chain combines TRBV2 with TRBJ2-1; D is unclear. The germline CDR1 and CDR2 sequences are SNHLY and FYNNEI. The CDR3 consists of 16 residues. V shed 3 bases and J shed 1 base, with 13 bases lying between them. The CDR3 sequence: CASSDWFSSSYNEQFF. The CDR3 DNA follows: TGTGCCAGCAGTGATTGGTTTTCTAGTTCCTACAATGAGCAGTTCTTC.

V is TRBV14 and J is TRBJ2-7; no clear D. Trimming took off 4 bases at V and 1 base at J, with 14 bases between the two ends. CDR1 and CDR2 (germline): SGHDN, FVKESK. The CDR3 spans 15 residues. Here the CDR3 reads CASSPPMTSSYEQYF. In DNA, the CDR3 is TGTGCCAGCAGCCCCCCAATGACATCTTCCTACGAGCAGTACTTC. Full variable domain (outside the CDR3, taken from reference TRBV14 and TRBJ2-7): EAGVTQFPSHSVIEKGQTVTLRCDPISGHDNLYWYRRVMGKEIKFLLHFVKESKQDESGMPNNRFLAERTGGTYSTLKVQPAELEDSGVYFCASSPPMTSSYEQYFGPGTRLTVT.

As to this clone: Within the sample, other DNA sequences also encode this same CDR3. The genes are TRBV6-5 and TRBJ1-3; D not certain. Germline V gives CDR1 MNHEY, CDR2 SVGAGI. The CDR3 totals 15 residues. The V end was cut by 6 bases, the J end by 0 bases, with 12 bases between. This CDR3 reads CASSRGPNSGNTIYF. CDR3 nucleotide sequence: TGTGCCAGCAGCCGAGGACCGAACTCTGGAAACACCATATATTTT.

The chain employs TRBV3-1 (or the pseudogene TRBV3-2) and TRBJ2-1, with 7 bases lining up with TRBD1. With V trimmed by 4 bases and J by 9 bases, 9 bases remained unmatched. CDR1 is LGHDT and CDR2 is YNNKEL in the germline V gene (reference sequence). This CDR3 contains 14 residues. CDR3 sequence: CASSPLEGAGEQFF. For the CDR3, the DNA is TGTGCCAGCAGCCCCCTCGAGGGGGCGGGTGAGCAGTTCTTC.

The chain is built from TRBV19 and TRBJ2-7; unclear D gene. The V gene lost 4 bases and the J gene lost 2 bases, with 9 bases spanning the gap. The CDR3 is made up of 13 amino acids. The germline CDR1 and CDR2 sequences are LNHDA and SQIVND (reference sequence). The CDR3 DNA reads as TGTGCCAGTAGTACGGAGTTACCCTACGAGCAGTACTTC. It specifies CASSTELPYEQYF.

This sequence joins TRBV16 and TRBJ1-6; no definite D call. The CDR3 is 14 amino acids. Trimming cost V 1 base and J 7 bases, with 8 bases left between them. Germline values: CDR1 KGHSY, CDR2 FQNENV. The CDR3 coding sequence is TGTGCCAGCAGCCAATTGCCTTTCAATTCACCCCTCCACTTT. This codes for CASSQLPFNSPLHF.

The chain employs TRBV3-1 (or the pseudogene TRBV3-2) and TRBJ1-3; D gene ambiguous. This CDR3 region has 15 residues. Germline V CDR1 and CDR2: LGHDT, YNNKEL (reference sequence). V lost 4 bases and J lost 3, with 13 bases in between. CDR3 coding DNA: TGTGCCAGCAGCCGACACGGGAGGAGTGGAAACACCATATATTTT. It codes for CASSRHGRSGNTIYF.

The V call is TRBV9, the J call TRBJ1-4; tentatively, D is TRBD1 (6 bases). Trimming took off 1 base at V and 3 bases at J, with 10 bases between the two ends. The CDR3 extends over 15 amino acids. Germline values: CDR1 SGDLS, CDR2 YYNGEE. DNA of the CDR3: TGTGCCAGCAGCGTATCACAGGGTCCTAATGAAAAACTGTTTTTT. It encodes CASSVSQGPNEKLFF.

This chain connects TRBV5-6 to TRBJ2-1; D is perhaps TRBD2 (5 bases). The CDR3 has 14 residues. Deletions cut 1 base from V and 3 bases from J, with 8 bases between. Germline CDR1 SGHDT, CDR2 YYEEEE. The CDR3 here is CASSLSSGYNEQFF. The CDR3 nucleotides read TGTGCCAGCAGCTTGTCCAGCGGCTACAATGAGCAGTTCTTC. Together with reference TRBV5-6 and TRBJ2-1, the CDR3 gives the full variable domain: DAGVTQSPTHLIKTRGQQVTLRCSPKSGHDTVSWYQQALGQGPQFIFQYYEEEERQRGNFPDRFSGHQFPNYSSELNVNALLLGDSALYLCASSLSSGYNEQFFGPGTRLTVL.

The rearrangement joins TRBV5-1 to TRBJ2-2; either TRBD1 or TRBD2 may supply D (5 bases each). Trimming took 4 bases from V and 3 from J, leaving 10 bases between them. CDR3 length: 14 amino acids. The V gene's germline CDR1 is SGHRS and CDR2 YFSETQ. CDR3 in amino acids: CASSQGRDTGELFF. The CDR3 bases are TGCGCCAGCAGCCAGGGACGGGACACCGGGGAGCTGTTTTTT.

This chain connects TRBV9 to TRBJ1-2; the match to TRBD1 covers 8 bases. Unmatched junction bases numbered 11, after V lost 0 bases and J lost 1 base. In germline, CDR1 is SGDLS, CDR2 YYNGEE. The CDR3 covers 18 residues. This CDR3 reads CASSVADRGRIVNYGYTF. CDR3 coding DNA: TGTGCCAGCAGCGTAGCAGACAGGGGCCGCATTGTTAACTATGGCTACACCTTC.

The rearrangement links TRBV3-1 (or the pseudogene TRBV3-2) to TRBJ1-4; no reliable D call. Deletions cut 4 bases from V and 4 bases from J, with 10 bases between. Germline assignment: CDR1 LGHDT and CDR2 YNNKEL (reference sequence). This CDR3 region has 14 residues. The CDR3 DNA reads as TGTGCCAGCAGCCCTTCCGCTCTTAATGAAAAACTGTTTTTT. It is translated as CASSPSALNEKLFF.